This TCR beta chain was captured in a study of shared clonotypes between healthy human individuals (dated by TCRdb to 2019 to 2021). Notes on the research overall: The cohort included three men and a couple of women between 18 and 49 years of age. The study deeply sequenced blood TCR repertoires of about 5 healthy adults to estimate repertoire size and the extent of clonotype sharing between individuals. To increase sequencing depth and limit assay-specific biases, different laboratories used diverse techniques to prepare libraries and sequence TCR repertoires. Per donor, leukapheresis produced somewhere between about 0.9 and 9 billion PBMCs. Per donor, three plates each were used for CD4 naive and CD4 memory, two for CD8 naive, and one for CD8 memory. The study at large found these results: Sampling was limited to blood, and TCR repertoires in tissue likely differ from TCR repertoires in blood. Naive subsets generally had larger estimated clonotype richness than memory subsets. Around 5% of naive CD4, 3.5% of naive CD8, 2.3% of memory CD4, and 0.4% of memory CD8 clonotypes were shared across several donors. Because the study included only a small number of donors, the genetic and exposure-history diversity represented was limited. Pairwise subsampling led to the expectation that sequencing depth would affect the degree of clonotype sharing among donors. Higher generation probabilities were observed for clonotypes shared by all four sorted-subset donors than for non-shared clonotypes. Rarefaction of sorted-subset datasets indicated incomplete sequencing despite the large sequencing depth.

Using the deep immunoSEQ assay, TCR CDR3 regions were amplified from genomic DNA by multiplex PCR. For each cell subset, the extracted genomic DNA was distributed evenly across all wells of several immunoSEQ 96-well plates, and each plate served as one replicate. For sorted subsets, about 0.2 ug genomic DNA, equal to tens of thousands of T cell genomes, was loaded into each replicate PCR. Purified libraries were quantified with a Qubit 3.0 fluorometer, sized on a Bioanalyzer 2100, and re-quantified with the KAPA Library Quantification kit. Each immunoSEQ 96-well plate was sequenced on its own single-read 150-cycle Illumina NextSeq 550 flow cell. In the original analysis: Because the immunoSEQ output held only junctional sequences and lacked quality scores, the filtering could not match the filtering applied to full-length reads. To assign V/J genes and CDR3, sequences were annotated using PyIR, a Python wrapper for IgBLAST v1.9, with IMGT germline references. Any read was removed if the V/J assignment was weak (E-value above 1e-6), the CDR3 was missing, or the read contained stop codons, out-of-frame junctions, or ambiguous translated residues. V3J clonotypes were defined as sequences sharing an identical inferred V gene, J gene, and CDR3 amino acid sequence. To compute the percentage overlap between repertoires, the number of shared unique clonotypes was divided by the size of the smaller repertoire. Repertoire richness was assessed with RTK rarefaction, the Chao1 estimator, and Recon v2.1 estimates of unobserved clonotypes. Generation probabilities were computed with OLGA for all TCRbeta clonotypes obtained by the gDNA method from several donors. Imported from immuneACCESS, the table was reduced by TCRdb to in-frame sequences with V and J called. These copies leave out some clones; in studies compared against another copy, an unresolved V gene accounts for under half, and the cause of the remainder is not known. The DNA was the basis for D and trimming; V, J and clone size are from that table. The sample includes around 1.5 million clones, with around 98% observed a single time. The top ten hold roughly 0.4% of the sample.

Healthy HIV-negative adults with no recently reported acute infections or vaccinations were included as donors. All donors were Caucasian adults living in Nashville, Tennessee, USA. Magnetic negative selection was used to enrich CD4+ T cells, after which naive cells were positively selected on CD45RA and the negative fraction became the memory subset. Blood was collected by leukapheresis, and PBMCs were isolated by Ficoll-Histopaque density gradient centrifugation and then cryopreserved in liquid nitrogen vapor phase. Analytical flow cytometry was used to check the purity and quantity of every magnetically sorted T cell population. From each sorted fraction, genomic DNA was isolated and quantified by UV absorbance on a Nanodrop 2000c. This clone was picked up a small number of times. This receptor's antigen is unknown. Nothing much larger sits one base from this clone, and base qualities are not available.

Sequencing used naive CD4+ T cells sorted from blood. The cell subset or site label here, explained by the study, means: CD45RA+ positively selected. The receptor's source is a man younger than 40 in good health.

The nucleotide sequence reads as follows: TGTGCCAGCAGTTACGGGACCATCACTGAAGCTTTCTTT. Its protein product is CASSYGTITEAFF. This chain is built from TRBV6-5 and TRBJ1-1; TRBD1 could be the D gene, as 5 bases match. Including the terminal cysteine and phenylalanine, the CDR3 comprises 13 residues. Only CDR3 DNA is held: 39 bases, read in frame from base 1. CDR1 MNHEY and CDR2 SVGAGI are derived from the germline V gene. V gives up 2 bases and J gives up 4 bases, and the segment between their germline ends measures 8 bases.